The present TCR beta chain was sequenced within a study of blood T cells in healthy people across ages. Overall study findings and caveats: Higher diversity and more naive CD4+ cells were features of long-lived donors, compared to aged donors.

This CDR3 has 22 amino acids. From germline, CDR1 is SGHAT and CDR2 FQNNGV. Isolating PBMCs gave at least 6 million of these cells per sample. With a J-beta primer mix and a sample-barcoded 5' primer, a second PCR ran about 7 to 12 cycles. MiXCR, run by TCRdb on the 5' RACE reads, gives a single entry per CDR3 protein. The sample lists over 700,000 distinct CDR3 sequences, more than 20% seen once, with 8% to 10% in the top ten. Only a few counts were recorded for this clonotype. Its antigen is as yet unknown. The junction and the germline gene differ at one end; a read error may be behind it. The sample was also linked to a second study, of T cells of mothers and their children.

The TCR was taken from a boy aged 5-17 years in good health. The chain joins TRBV11-2 to TRBJ2-6, with D perhaps matching TRBD1 (5 bases). The specimen was blood. The CDR3 spells CASSLFISSWTPRYTGANVPTF. In DNA, the CDR3 is TGTGCCAGCAGCTTATTCATCAGTAGCTGGACACCTCGGTATACTGGGGCCAACGTCCCGACTTTC.